This paragraph covers one TCR beta chain sequence. Its antigen is still unknown. V was shortened by 3 bases and J by 10 bases, with 14 bases between the two germline ends. CDR1 DFQATT and CDR2 SNEGSKA come from the germline V gene (reference sequence). There are 12 residues in the CDR3. Each donor supplied approximately 10 milliliters of peripheral blood. The data were taken from a study of blood T cells in healthy people across ages. Study results and limitations: Age brought a roughly linear fall in TCR beta diversity measured per million T cells. Investigators viewed diversity estimates from one million T cells as underestimates, the study reported. Higher naive T cell percentage went strongly together with higher TCR beta diversity.

It was with a sample-barcoded 5' primer and a J-beta primer mix that a second PCR of roughly 7 to 12 cycles was run. TCRdb used MiXCR to reprocess the 5' RACE reads, holding one entry per CDR3 protein. The table includes roughly 640,000 distinct CDR3 sequences, around 31% detected once. The V call is TRBV20-1, the J call TRBJ2-3; possibly TRBD2 for D (6 bases). The receptor was isolated from a woman older than 75 in good health. The sequencing input was blood. The CDR3 sequence is CSASDLAEAQYF. The CDR3 DNA sequence: TGCAGTGCTAGTGATTTAGCGGAGGCGCAGTATTTT.